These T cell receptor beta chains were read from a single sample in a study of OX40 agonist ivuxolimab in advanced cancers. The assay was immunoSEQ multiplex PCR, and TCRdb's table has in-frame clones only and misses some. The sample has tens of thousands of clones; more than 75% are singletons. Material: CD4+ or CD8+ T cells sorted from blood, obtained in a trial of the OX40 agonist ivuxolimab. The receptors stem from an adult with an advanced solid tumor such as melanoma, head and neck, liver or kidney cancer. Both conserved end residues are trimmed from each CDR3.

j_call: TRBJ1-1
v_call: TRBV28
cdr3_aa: ASSTGEAF

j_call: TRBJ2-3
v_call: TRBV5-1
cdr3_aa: ASSQSGTDTQY

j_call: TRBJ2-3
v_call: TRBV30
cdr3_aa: AWSVQRGGNTDTQY

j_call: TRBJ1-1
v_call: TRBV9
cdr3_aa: ASSQNQGLTEAF

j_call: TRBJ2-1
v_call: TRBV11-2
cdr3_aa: ASSGLAGVVNEQF

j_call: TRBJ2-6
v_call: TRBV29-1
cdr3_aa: STATGSGANVLT

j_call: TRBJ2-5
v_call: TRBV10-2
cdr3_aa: ASSGQSQETQY

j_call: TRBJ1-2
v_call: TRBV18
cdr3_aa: ASSPRQGVDGYT

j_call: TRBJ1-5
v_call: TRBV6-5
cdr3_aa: ASSYGRVGQPQH

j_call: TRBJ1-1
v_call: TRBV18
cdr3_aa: ASSPGIQETRNTEAF

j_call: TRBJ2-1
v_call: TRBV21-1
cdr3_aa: ASSNRRESYNEQF

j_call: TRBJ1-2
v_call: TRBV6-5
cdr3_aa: ASSPAGGFRYGYT

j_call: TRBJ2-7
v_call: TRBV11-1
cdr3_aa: ASSDRWKYEQY

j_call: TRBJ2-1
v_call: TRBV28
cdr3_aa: ASSFRGVYYNEQF

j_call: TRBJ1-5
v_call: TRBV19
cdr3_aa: ASSMRGQHNQPQH

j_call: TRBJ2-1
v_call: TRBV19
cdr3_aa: ASSMGSNTGSNEQF

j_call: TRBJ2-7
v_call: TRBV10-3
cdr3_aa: AISDLAGVYEQY

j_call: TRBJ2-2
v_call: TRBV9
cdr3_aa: ASSVGPVANTGELF

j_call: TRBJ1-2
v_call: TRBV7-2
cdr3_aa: ASSLATGIDGYT

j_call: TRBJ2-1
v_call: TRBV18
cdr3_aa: ASSPRAGENEQF

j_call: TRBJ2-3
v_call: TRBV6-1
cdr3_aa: ASRRDRGTDTQY

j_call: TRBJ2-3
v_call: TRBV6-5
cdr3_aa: ASNRPGSTQY

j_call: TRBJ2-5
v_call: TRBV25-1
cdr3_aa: ASSERSGQETQY

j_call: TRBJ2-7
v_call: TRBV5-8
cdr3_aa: ASSSGLSSYEQY

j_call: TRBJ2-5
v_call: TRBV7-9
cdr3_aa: ASSLSGQLAY

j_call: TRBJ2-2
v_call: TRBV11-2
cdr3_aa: ASSVALSGLAANTGELF

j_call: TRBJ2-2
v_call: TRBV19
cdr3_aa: ATRGLANTGELF